This TCR beta chain comes out of a study of blood T cell repertoires in COVID-19. About the research overall: Some COVID-19 samples were acute and others convalescent; all came from the United States, Italy and Spain. PBMCs, B-cell-depleted T cells, or T cells were the source of the cDNA or gDNA that made up the material.

Authors' data handling: Cell counts per sample came from amplifying reference gene primers. The repertoire was sequenced with immunoSEQ multiplex PCR; TCRdb's copy has only in-frame clones and lacks some. That table is the source of V, J and clone size, and D and trimming were worked out from the DNA. This repertoire shows fewer than 100,000 clones, roughly 87% found once; its top ten account for around 4.5%. Germline V CDR1 and CDR2: LNHNV, YYDKDF (reference sequence). There are 15 residues in the CDR3. The junction had 4 bases not matched to a gene; V was cut back by 1 base and J by 4 bases. About this clone: Other DNA sequences in this specimen translate into the identical CDR3.

Material for sequencing was peripheral blood. The TCR was taken from a woman older than 75 with acute or convalescent COVID-19. V is TRBV15 and J is TRBJ1-1, with TRBD1 matching over 9 bases. As DNA, the CDR3 is TGTGCCACCAGCAGAGGGGGACAGGGCGCCACTGAAGCTTTCTTT. As protein: CATSRGGQGATEAFF.